This T cell receptor (beta chain) was retrieved from a study of blood T cells in healthy people across ages. The V end was cut by 11 bases, the J end by 2 bases, with 16 bases between. The CDR3 spans 14 residues. Looked up from germline, CDR1 is ENHRY and CDR2 is SYGVKD. Broader study findings: Donors of long life had a larger count of naive CD4+ cells and greater diversity than aged donors. Unsorted PBMCs prevented conclusive naive versus antigen-experienced comparison.

Healthy Russian Caucasian donors spanned ages about 6 to 100 years. A second PCR, run for about 6 to 12 cycles, used a sample-barcoded 5' primer plus a J-beta primer mix. All cDNA molecules were each tagged by a template-switch adaptor with 12 random nucleotides. TCRdb analysed the 5' RACE reads with MiXCR anew, one entry per CDR3 protein. The data contain about 1.1 million distinct CDR3 sequences, under 40% of them seen just once; the ten biggest clones take up 10% to 15%. Remarks on this clonotype: Its antigen is undetermined.

This sequence originates from a man aged 18 to 30 in good health. Material: blood. The gene calls are TRBV10-3 and TRBJ2-1; weak D call: TRBD2 (5 bases). In DNA, the CDR3 is TGTGCCTCTCGAGGGATCGGGGCCTACAATGAGCAGTTCTTC. The encoded protein is CASRGIGAYNEQFF.